The 14 T cell receptor beta chains reported below all come from one sample, sequenced in a study of T cell responses to AZD1222 COVID-19 vaccine. Libraries were prepared by immunoSEQ multiplex PCR; TCRdb keeps only in-frame clonotypes and omits some of them. There are 40,000 to 65,000 clones in the sample; 70% to 85% occur only once, and roughly 27% lies in the top ten. This material consisted of peripheral blood, taken on day 0 of AZD1222 vaccination. These receptors were collected from an adult in good health.

The V gene is TRBV9, the J gene TRBJ2-7; 8 bases fit TRBD2. The CDR3 length is 15 residues. V gave up 2 bases and J gave up 2 bases; unmatched junction bases: 6. Looked up from germline, CDR1 is SGDLS and CDR2 is YYNGEE. CDR3 protein: CASSVTSGNPYEQYF. CDR3 in DNA: TGTGCCAGCAGCGTTACTAGCGGTAATCCCTACGAGCAGTACTTC. Full variable domain (outside the CDR3, taken from reference TRBV9 and TRBJ2-7): DSGVTQTPKHLITATGQRVTLRCSPRSGDLSVYWYQQSLDQGLQFLIQYYNGEERAKGNILERFSAQQFPDLHSELNLSSLELGDSALYFCASSVTSGNPYEQYFGPGTRLTVT.

This rearrangement joins TRBV29-1 to TRBJ1-1, with 7 bases aligning to TRBD1. With 6 bases clipped from V and 2 bases from J, the junction kept 15 bases outside the gene matches. Per germline, CDR1 SQVTM and CDR2 ANQGSEA. The CDR3 consists of 16 residues. The CDR3 sequence: CSVAARGTLTNTEAFF. In DNA form, the CDR3 reads TGCAGCGTCGCGGCCAGGGGGACATTAACTAACACTGAAGCTTTCTTT.

This clone occurred a few times. The chain links TRBV10-1 to TRBJ2-5, with TRBD2 identical over 10 bases. The trim removed 0 bases at V and 1 base at J, leaving 5 bases unmatched. Germline loops: CDR1 WNHNN, CDR2 SYGVQD (reference sequence). The CDR3 has 17 amino acids. CDR3 bases: TGCGCCAGCAGTGAGTCTCCCCAGCGGGAGGGCCAAGAGACCCAGTACTTC. It is translated as CASSESPQREGQETQYF.

The chain is built from TRBV5-5 and TRBJ1-3; 8 nucleotides agree with TRBD1. The trim removed 2 bases at V and 3 bases at J, leaving 7 bases unmatched. Germline CDR1 SGHKS, CDR2 YYEKEE (reference sequence). This CDR3 is 16 amino acids long. This CDR3 is CASSFDRGKNGNTIYF. For the CDR3, the DNA is TGTGCCAGCAGCTTTGACAGGGGCAAGAATGGAAACACCATATATTTT.

The J gene is TRBJ1-1, the V gene TRBV2; D is unresolved. CDR1 and CDR2 (germline): SNHLY, FYNNEI. This CDR3 is 11 amino acids long. V shed 6 bases and J shed 1 base, with 3 bases lying between them. As DNA, the CDR3 is TGTGCCAGCAGGCAGAACACTGAAGCTTTCTTT. It specifies CASRQNTEAFF.

The J gene is TRBJ2-3, the V gene TRBV11-2; 11 bases agree with TRBD2. This CDR3 is built from 16 residues. CDR1 is SGHAT, CDR2 FQNNGV, per germline. V shed 2 bases, J shed 6 bases, and the junction held 7 bases outside the gene matches. The CDR3, as DNA: TGTGCCAGCAGCTTAATGCTAGCGGGAGGCATGGATACGCAGTATTTT. It encodes CASSLMLAGGMDTQYF.

Turning to this clone: The junction departs from germline at one end; a sequencing error may be responsible. The rearrangement joins TRBV7-8 to TRBJ2-7; D call uncertain. Germline CDR1 and CDR2: SGHVS and FQNEAQ. The CDR3 loop spans 14 amino acids. For the CDR3, the DNA is TGTGCCAGCAGCAACCCAGTAGGATCCTCCGAGCAGTACTTC. Translated, it gives CASSNPVGSSEQYF.

This clone was detected once. The J gene is TRBJ2-7, the V gene TRBV4-1; D is tentatively TRBD1 or TRBD2 (5 bases each). The CDR3 loop spans 15 amino acids. Germline V gene data show CDR1 as MGHRA and CDR2 as YSYEKL. Trimming stripped 1 base from V and 6 bases from J, with 16 bases between. The DNA for the CDR3 is TGCGCCAGCAGCCAAGGTGGCTGGGGGACGGCCGAGCAGTACTTC. This translates into CASSQGGWGTAEQYF.

The chain combines TRBV30 with TRBJ1-4; tentative D call: TRBD1 (5 bases). CDR1 and CDR2 (germline): GTSNPN, SVGIG (reference sequence). Trimming pared 8 bases from V and 6 bases from J, leaving 19 bases between. This CDR3 contains 14 residues. CDR3 bases: TGTGCCAGGAATGGGGGACGGATGGATGAAAAACTGTTTTTT. Translated, it gives CARNGGRMDEKLFF.

This sequence joins TRBV7-2 and TRBJ1-3; D unclear. The CDR3 covers 16 residues. The V and J ends lost 5 bases and 3 bases respectively, with 17 bases between them. Germline CDR1 SGHTA, CDR2 FQGNSA. CDR3 nucleotide sequence: TGTGCCAGCAGCGTAGAGGTGGGAGGATATGGAAACACCATATATTTT. Translated, it gives CASSVEVGGYGNTIYF.

The chain combines TRBV11-2 with TRBJ1-2; 9 bases fit TRBD1. Losses at the gene ends were 6 bases for V and 3 bases for J; bases not matched to a gene: 11. CDR3 length equals 16 residues. The germline CDR1 and CDR2 sequences are SGHAT and FQNNGV. Here the CDR3 reads CASSFSRGQGDYGYTF. Here the CDR3 DNA reads TGTGCCAGCAGTTTTAGCCGGGGACAGGGTGACTATGGCTACACCTTC.

The V gene is TRBV10-2, the J gene TRBJ2-3, with 10 bases aligning to TRBD2. This CDR3 comprises 13 residues. Germline V gene data show CDR1 as WSHSY and CDR2 as SAAADI. V lost 11 bases, J lost 4 bases, and 6 bases stayed unmatched. The CDR3 DNA follows: TGCGCCGGAGGGACTAGCGCTCCAGATACGCAGTATTTT. It yields the protein CAGGTSAPDTQYF.

The count of this clone is one. The CDR3 bases are TGTGCCAGCAGTACCGGGACAGGTTACGAGCAGTACTTC. It codes for CASSTGTGYEQYF. The rearrangement joins TRBV27 to TRBJ2-7; 8 bases match TRBD1. With 5 bases clipped from V and 4 bases from J, the junction kept 4 bases outside the gene matches. The CDR3 length is 13 residues. Per the germline V gene, CDR1 is MNHEY and CDR2 is SMNVEV (reference sequence).

V usage is TRBV9 and J usage is TRBJ2-7; a weak D match, TRBD1 (6 bases). Germline loops: CDR1 SGDLS, CDR2 YYNGEE. The CDR3 is 12 amino acids. The V end lost 0 bases, the J end lost 7 bases, and 8 bases lay between the germline ends. DNA of the CDR3: TGTGCCAGCAGCGTAGTAGGGGGTGAGCAGTACTTC. It specifies CASSVVGGEQYF.